This TCR beta chain originates from a study of blood T cell repertoires in COVID-19. Across the whole study: Researchers got acute and convalescent COVID-19 samples from the United States, Italy and Spain. From T cells, B-cell-depleted T cells, or PBMCs came the material, which was cDNA or gDNA.

Under the authors' procedure: By means of reference gene primer amplification, nucleated cell counts were estimated. Sequenced by immunoSEQ multiplex PCR; TCRdb stores in-frame clones only, minus some. The DNA was the basis for D and trimming; V, J and clone size are from that table. The data contain around 250,000 clones, 86% of them seen just once; the ten biggest clones take up 9% to 15%. Germline lookup yields CDR1 SGHRS and CDR2 YFSETQ. The CDR3 has 13 residues. Trimming stripped 5 bases from V and 5 bases from J, with 11 bases between. Sequences were obtained from peripheral blood. V usage is TRBV5-1 and J usage is TRBJ2-1; D is unresolved. The source is a man older than 75 with acute or convalescent COVID-19. The CDR3 DNA reads TGCGCCAGCAGTCCGGGTTACAACAATGAGCAGTTCTTC. It is translated as CASSPGYNNEQFF.